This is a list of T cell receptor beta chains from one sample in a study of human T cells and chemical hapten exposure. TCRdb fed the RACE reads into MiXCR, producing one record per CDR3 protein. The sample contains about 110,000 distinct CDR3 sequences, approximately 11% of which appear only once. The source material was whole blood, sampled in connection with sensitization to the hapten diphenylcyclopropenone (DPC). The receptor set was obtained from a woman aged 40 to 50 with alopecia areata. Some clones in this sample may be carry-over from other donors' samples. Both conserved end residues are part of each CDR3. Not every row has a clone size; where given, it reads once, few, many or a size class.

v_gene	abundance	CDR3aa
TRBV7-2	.	CASSLARLADPTQYF
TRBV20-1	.	CSASQPGGQGGRTEAFF
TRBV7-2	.	CASSFSGVFYEQYF
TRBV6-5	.	CASSYCRQGVDF
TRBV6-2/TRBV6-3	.	CASSYRAGEKLFF
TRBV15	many	CATSRDRLGTTEAFF
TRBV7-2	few	CASSLDGPPSTDTQYF
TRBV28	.	CASSVPTGAGSEQYF
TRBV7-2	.	CASSLNRGIRSYEQYF
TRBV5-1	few	CASSPRRGTEAFF
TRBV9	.	CASSVAIQGTDTQYF
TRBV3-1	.	CASSSGTTLRETQYF
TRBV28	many	CASSWGGGLFNEKLFF
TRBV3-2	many	CARLAGGPAETQYF
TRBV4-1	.	CASSQVGADTQYF
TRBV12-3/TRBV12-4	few	CASSFYSSGANVLTF
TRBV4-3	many	CASSQDFRQFNYGYTF
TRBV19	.	CASQGAFQETQYF
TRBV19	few	CASSLAGGITGELFF
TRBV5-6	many	CASLAPGAYEQYF
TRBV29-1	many	CSAPVSDYGYTF
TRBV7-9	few	CASSLSLDYGYTF